The rows below give T cell receptor beta chains drawn from one sample of a study of blood T cells in healthy people across ages. TCRdb analysed the 5' RACE reads with MiXCR anew, one entry per CDR3 protein. The sample lists roughly 1,500,000 distinct CDR3 sequences; 42% were seen once. The specimen was blood. The receptors were gathered from a woman aged 18 to 35 in good health. CDR3s include the opening cysteine and the closing phenylalanine or tryptophan. A D gene is named only where the DNA matches it firmly. A row's size may be missing; if present it is once, few, many or a size class.

>TRBJ2-2|TRBD1|NA|TRBV28
TGTGCCAGCAGTTGGTTGGGACAGGCATCAAACACCGGGGAGCTGTTTTTT
CASSWLGQASNTGELFF
>TRBJ2-3|NA|NA|TRBV3-1
TGTGCCAGCAGCCAGCGGGGGCCAACTAGCACAGATACGCAGTATTTT
CASSQRGPTSTDTQYF
>TRBJ1-5|NA|NA|TRBV2
TGTGCCAGCAGTGGCCAGGGCTTCAGGCAGCCCCAGCATTTT
CASSGQGFRQPQHF
>TRBJ2-7|NA|few|TRBV29-1
TGCAGCGCCGGGCGGTCAGGAGGTTACGAGCAGTACTTC
CSAGRSGGYEQYF
>TRBJ2-7|TRBD2|NA|TRBV9
TGTGCCAGCAGCGTAGAATACGTAGCGGGAAACTACGAGCAGTACTTC
CASSVEYVAGNYEQYF
>TRBJ2-7|NA|few|TRBV10-1
TGCGCCAGCAGGCCACTTAACAGCAGCGAGCAGTACTTC
CASRPLNSSEQYF
>TRBJ1-6|NA|NA|TRBV6-6
TGTGCCAGCAGTTTCCTGGGGTCTCCCCTCCACTTT
CASSFLGSPLHF
>TRBJ1-2|NA|NA|TRBV12-3/TRBV12-4
TGTGCCAGCAGTTTAGGTAGCGTCCAGCCTTCAAACTATGGCTACACCTTC
CASSLGSVQPSNYGYTF
>TRBJ1-5|NA|NA|TRBV7-9
TGTGCCAGCAGCTTAGGCGAGCCTCCTCAGCATTTT
CASSLGEPPQHF
>TRBJ1-1|TRBD1|few|TRBV5-1
TGCGCCAGCAGGGAGTGGACAGGGAATATGAACACTGAAGCTTTCTTT
CASREWTGNMNTEAFF
>TRBJ2-7|TRBD1|few|TRBV28
TGTGCCAGCAGTTCGAGGGACAGGTACTACGAGCAGTACTTC
CASSSRDRYYEQYF
>TRBJ2-1|NA|few|TRBV12-3/TRBV12-4
TGTGCCAGCATCGGCGTAAGGGGAGAGGTATATGAGCAGTTCTTC
CASIGVRGEVYEQFF
>TRBJ1-6|NA|NA|TRBV20-1
TGCAGTGCTACTCCCGGAGGAAACTCACCCCTCCACTTT
CSATPGGNSPLHF
>TRBJ1-5|NA|once|TRBV28
TGTGCCAGCAGCAGAGGGGGGCTGGGTGGCAATCAGCCCCAGCATTTT
CASSRGGLGGNQPQHF
>TRBJ1-4|NA|NA|TRBV20-1
TGCAGTGCTAGCCCGGCGATACCAGGGGAAAAACTGTTTTTT
CSASPAIPGEKLFF
>TRBJ1-2|NA|few|TRBV5-1
TGCGCCAGCACCACGGGGCCTAAGTTCTATGGCTACACCTTC
CASTTGPKFYGYTF
>TRBJ1-1|NA|NA|TRBV9
TGTGCCAGTCAACAGGAGCGGAACACTGAAGCTTTCTTT
CASQQERNTEAFF
>TRBJ1-5|NA|few|TRBV6-5
TGTGCCAGCAGCCCCGGGCCCTATCAGCCCCAGCATTTT
CASSPGPYQPQHF
>TRBJ2-1|NA|NA|TRBV11-1
TGTGCCAGCAGCTTTACGGAGCTACCGGCTGATGAGCAGTTCTTC
CASSFTELPADEQFF
>TRBJ1-5|NA|few|TRBV12-3/TRBV12-4
TGTGCCAGTAGAAGGACTGGGAGGAGGGATCAGCCCCAGCATTTT
CASRRTGRRDQPQHF
>TRBJ2-5|NA|once|TRBV29-1
TGCAGCGTTGTGGCGGGGGCCCCACAAGAGACCCAGTACTTC
CSVVAGAPQETQYF
>TRBJ2-3|NA|NA|TRBV11-3
TGTGCCAGCAGCATTAATCGCTTTACGCAGTATTTT
CASSINRFTQYF
>TRBJ2-1|NA|few|TRBV6-5
TGTGCCAGCACCGCCGACTGGGGCTACTACAATGAGCAGTTCTTC
CASTADWGYYNEQFF
>TRBJ2-7|NA|NA|TRBV28
TGTGCCAGCAGGACGGGGGGCCACAATGAGCAGTACTTC
CASRTGGHNEQYF
>TRBJ2-3|TRBD2|few|TRBV6-2/TRBV6-3
TGTGCCAGCAAGCCTAGCGGGAGCACAGATACGCAGTATTTT
CASKPSGSTDTQYF
>TRBJ1-1|NA|NA|TRBV7-2
TGTGCCAGCAGCCGACTCGGGTCCGTGAACACTGAAGCTTTCTTT
CASSRLGSVNTEAFF
>TRBJ2-5|NA|NA|TRBV27
TGTGCCAGCAGTTTATCCCCAGAGAGCTACCAAGAGACCCAGTACTTC
CASSLSPESYQETQYF
>TRBJ2-1|NA|few|TRBV18
TGTGCCAGCTCACCCAGAATCTATGAGCAGTTCTTC
CASSPRIYEQFF
>TRBJ2-5|TRBD1|NA|TRBV20-1
TGCAGTGCAGACCGGACAGGGGCGGGTGAGACCCAGTACTTC
CSADRTGAGETQYF
>TRBJ2-7|NA|NA|TRBV11-2
TGTGCCAGCAGTTTGGCCGGAGGTACAGGGTACTACGAGCAGTACTTC
CASSLAGGTGYYEQYF
>TRBJ1-6|TRBD1|NA|TRBV6-5
TGTGCCAGCAGTTACAGGACAGGGGATTCACCCCTCCACTTT
CASSYRTGDSPLHF
>TRBJ1-5|NA|few|TRBV25-1
TGTGCCAGCGCCCATAGAGCCCTGAATCAGCCCCAGCATTTT
CASAHRALNQPQHF
>TRBJ1-1|NA|NA|TRBV6-1
TGTGCCAGCAGTGAAAGGAGAGTGCGGGGAACGAGGCAGAACACTGAAGCTTTCTTT
CASSERRVRGTRQNTEAFF
>TRBJ2-3|NA|NA|TRBV7-3
TGTGCCAGCAGCTCGCGACCTCGCACAGATACGCAGTATTTT
CASSSRPRTDTQYF
>TRBJ1-5|NA|few|TRBV6-1
TGTGCCACGATCGGGGGGGCCTATCAGCCCCAGCATTTT
CATIGGAYQPQHF
>TRBJ2-7|NA|few|TRBV11-2
TGTGCCAGCACGATCGGGGGAGATACCTACGAGCAGTACTTC
CASTIGGDTYEQYF
>TRBJ2-5|TRBD2|NA|TRBV30
TGTGCCTGGAGACGGAGTAAGCTAGCGGGAGGAGGGGAGACCCAGTACTTC
CAWRRSKLAGGGETQYF
>TRBJ1-2|TRBD1|many|TRBV6-6
TGTGCCAGCACCAAACAGGGGGGCTATGGCTACACCTTC
CASTKQGGYGYTF
>TRBJ2-1|TRBD2|NA|TRBV5-1
TGCGCCAGCAGCCCCAAGCGGGAGATTTACAATGAGCAGTTCTTC
CASSPKREIYNEQFF
>TRBJ1-2|NA|few|TRBV11-2
TGTGCCAGCAGCTTAGGAGGCCAGGGGATACTGGGCTATGGCTACACCTTC
CASSLGGQGILGYGYTF
>TRBJ2-3|NA|few|TRBV7-9
TGTGCCAGCAAACTAGACATCACAGATACGCAGTATTTT
CASKLDITDTQYF